A single sample is the source of the 12 T cell receptor beta chains below, sequenced in a study of identical twins. TCRdb re-derived calls from the 5' RACE reads in MiXCR, one entry per CDR3 protein. The data show around 530,000 distinct CDR3 sequences, with around 15% seen just once and more than 0.4% held by the top ten. This same sample was also taken into another study, of yellow fever vaccine responses in identical twins.

Sequencing input: CD4+ T cells sorted from blood. The receptors stem from a woman younger than 30 in good health.

This clonotype came up a few times. This sequence joins TRBV28 and TRBJ1-1; D not certain. The V end was cut by 5 bases, the J end by 1 base, with 11 bases between. Looked up from germline, CDR1 is MDHEN and CDR2 is SYDVKM. There are 14 residues in the CDR3. This chain's CDR3 is CASSPYLKNTEAFF. In nucleotides, the CDR3 is TGTGCCAGCAGTCCTTACTTGAAGAACACTGAAGCTTTCTTT.

This clonotype was seen at least ten times. The rearrangement joins TRBV10-3 to TRBJ1-1, with 10 bases lining up with TRBD1. The CDR3 is 14 amino acids. Losses at the gene ends were 6 bases for V and 5 bases for J; bases not matched to a gene: 6. Per the germline V gene, CDR1 is ENHRY and CDR2 is SYGVKD. The CDR3 loop reads CAISPGTGVTEAFF. The CDR3 DNA is TGTGCCATCAGCCCCGGGACAGGGGTAACTGAAGCTTTCTTT.

The chain has TRBV6-1 and TRBJ2-3; D remains unclear. Per germline, CDR1 MNHNS and CDR2 SASEGT. V was pared by 2 bases and J by 7 bases, with 7 bases between. The CDR3 runs 12 residues. This CDR3 is CASSELVHTQYF. The CDR3 nucleotides read TGTGCCAGCAGTGAACTAGTGCATACGCAGTATTTT.

This chain joins TRBV11-2 and TRBJ2-5; 9 nucleotides align to TRBD1. The junction had 5 bases not matched to a gene; V was cut back by 5 bases and J by 1 base. The CDR3 spans 15 residues. The V gene's germline CDR1 is SGHAT and CDR2 FQNNGV. Here the CDR3 DNA reads TGTGCCAGCAGCCACAAGGACAGGGGCCAAGAGACCCAGTACTTC. It yields the protein CASSHKDRGQETQYF.

In its sample, this clonotype was seen a few times. The DNA of the CDR3 is TGTGCCATCAGTGAGTTAGCCCTCGCAGGAACTGAAGCTTTCTTT. This translates into CAISELALAGTEAFF. The chain recombines TRBV10-3 with TRBJ1-1; D gene unclear. Germline loops: CDR1 ENHRY, CDR2 SYGVKD. V gave up 1 base and J gave up 5 bases, with 14 bases separating them. The CDR3 length is 15 residues.

This clonotype was detected a few times. The chain recombines TRBV12-3 or TRBV12-4 with TRBJ1-2, with a possible D match to TRBD1 (5 bases). Trimming removed 6 bases at V and 12 bases at J, with 17 bases between. The CDR3 is 12 amino acids. The CDR3 nucleotides are TGTGCCAGCAGCGAGGGAGGTAACAGGAACACCTTC. Translated, it gives CASSEGGNRNTF.

The chain recombines TRBV5-1 with TRBJ2-2; 9 nucleotides align to TRBD2. This CDR3 comprises 18 residues. J gave up 0 bases and V 4 bases, and 10 bases lay outside the gene matches. Per germline, CDR1 SGHRS and CDR2 YFSETQ. The CDR3 protein is CASSPTLGLATNTGELFF. CDR3 coding DNA: TGCGCCAGCAGCCCTACACTCGGACTAGCGACGAACACCGGGGAGCTGTTTTTT.

The chain combines TRBV11-2 with TRBJ1-2; 8 bases agree with TRBD1. The CDR3 is 15 residues long. CDR1 and CDR2 from the germline V gene are SGHAT and FQNNGV. V lost 5 bases and J lost 3; bases outside the gene matches: 8. The CDR3 sequence is CASSPDRVRHYGYTF. CDR3 nucleotides: TGTGCCAGCAGCCCGGACAGGGTTCGGCACTATGGCTACACCTTC.

This clonotype was observed a handful of times. J is TRBJ2-7 and V is TRBV12-3 or TRBV12-4; the D gene is possibly TRBD2 (6 bases). This CDR3 comprises 14 residues. The V gene lost 2 bases and the J gene lost 2 bases, with 10 bases spanning the gap. CDR3 bases: TGTGCCAGCAGTTTAATATCTAGCGCCTACGAGCAGTACTTC. Protein: CASSLISSAYEQYF.

V gene TRBV2 combines with J gene TRBJ2-3; the D call may be TRBD1 or TRBD2 (6 bases each). CDR1 is SNHLY, CDR2 FYNNEI, per germline. This CDR3 contains 16 residues. Trimming took off 6 bases at V and 5 bases at J, with 21 bases between the two ends. CDR3 DNA sequence: TGTGCCAGCAGCAAAACAGGGAAGGGAGGAGGAGATACGCAGTATTTT. The encoded protein is CASSKTGKGGGDTQYF. The full variable domain, completed using reference TRBV2 and TRBJ2-3, is EPEVTQTPSHQVTQMGQEVILRCVPISNHLYFYWYRQILGQKVEFLVSFYNNEISEKSEIFDDQFSVERPDGSNFTLKIRSTKLEDSAMYFCASSKTGKGGGDTQYFGPGTRLTVL.

The table lists this clonotype with a few counts. This sequence joins TRBV11-1 and TRBJ2-3; 7 nucleotides align to TRBD1. Per the germline V gene, CDR1 is SGHAT and CDR2 is FQDESV (reference sequence). This CDR3 contains 18 residues. With 5 bases clipped from V and 1 base from J, the junction kept 15 bases outside the gene matches. CDR3 coding DNA: TGTGCCAGCAGCGAACAAAGCAGGCGACAGGGAGGCACAGATACGCAGTATTTT. Translating gives CASSEQSRRQGGTDTQYF. Drawing the rest from reference TRBV11-1 and TRBJ2-3, the complete variable domain is EAEVAQSPRYKITEKSQAVAFWCDPISGHATLYWYRQILGQGPELLVQFQDESVVDDSQLPKDRFSAERLKGVDSTLKIQPAELGDSAMYLCASSEQSRRQGGTDTQYFGPGTRLTVL.

This clonotype was detected many times. The rearrangement uses TRBV7-8 and TRBJ1-1, with TRBD1 matching over 11 bases. The junction had 10 bases not matched to a gene; V was cut back by 3 bases and J by 7 bases. CDR3 length: 16 residues. The germline V gene encodes CDR1 SGHVS and CDR2 FQNEAQ. The CDR3 DNA is TGTGCCAGCAGCTTTGGACAGGGGGCGAACCTCTATGAAGCTTTCTTT. Its translation is CASSFGQGANLYEAFF.